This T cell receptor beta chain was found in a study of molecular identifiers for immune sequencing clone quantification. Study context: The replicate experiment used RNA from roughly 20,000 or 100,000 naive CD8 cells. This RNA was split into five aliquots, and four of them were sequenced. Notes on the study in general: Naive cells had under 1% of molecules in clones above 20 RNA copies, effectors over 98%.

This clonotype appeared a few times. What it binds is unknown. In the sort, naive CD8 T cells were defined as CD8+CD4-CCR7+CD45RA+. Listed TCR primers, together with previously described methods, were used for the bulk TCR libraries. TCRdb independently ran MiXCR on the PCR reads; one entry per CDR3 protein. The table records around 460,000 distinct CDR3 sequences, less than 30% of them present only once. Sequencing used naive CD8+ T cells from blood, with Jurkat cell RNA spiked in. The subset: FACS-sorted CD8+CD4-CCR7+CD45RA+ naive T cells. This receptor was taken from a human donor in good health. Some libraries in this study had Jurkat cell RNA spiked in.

The CDR3 coding sequence is TGCGCCAGCAGCTTAATAGAGAGGGGGACCCAGTACTTC. Translating gives CASSLIERGTQYF. This rearrangement joins TRBV5-1 to TRBJ2-5, with D perhaps TRBD1 or TRBD2 (5 bases each). The CDR3 has 13 residues. The germline V gene has CDR1 SGHRS and CDR2 YFSETQ. V was cut by 2 bases and J by 7 bases, with 12 bases left in between.